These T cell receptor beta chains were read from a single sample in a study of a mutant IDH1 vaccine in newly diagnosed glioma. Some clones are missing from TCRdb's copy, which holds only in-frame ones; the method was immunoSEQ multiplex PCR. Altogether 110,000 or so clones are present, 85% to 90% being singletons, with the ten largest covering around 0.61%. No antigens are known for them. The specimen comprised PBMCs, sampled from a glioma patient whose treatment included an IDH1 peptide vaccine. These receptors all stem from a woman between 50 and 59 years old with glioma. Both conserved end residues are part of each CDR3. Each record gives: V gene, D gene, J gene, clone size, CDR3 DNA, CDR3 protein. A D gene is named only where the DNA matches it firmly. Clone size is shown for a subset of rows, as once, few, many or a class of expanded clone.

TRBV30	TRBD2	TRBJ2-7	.	TGTGCCTGGAGAGCGGGAACCTACGAGCAGTACTTC	CAWRAGTYEQYF
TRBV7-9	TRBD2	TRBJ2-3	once	TGTGCCAGCAGCCCTCGACTAGCGGGACGCACAGATACGCAGTATTTT	CASSPRLAGRTDTQYF
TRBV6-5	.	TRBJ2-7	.	TGTGCCAGCAGTTACTCGAGCAGGAACTACGAGCAGTACTTC	CASSYSSRNYEQYF
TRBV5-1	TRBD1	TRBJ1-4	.	TGCGCCAGCAGCACCACAGGGGCTCAGGGTGAAAAACTGTTTTTT	CASSTTGAQGEKLFF
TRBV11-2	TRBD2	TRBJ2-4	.	TGTGCCAGCAGCTTAGATCTGCTAGCGGAAACCCTAGCCAAAAACATTCAGTACTTC	CASSLDLLAETLAKNIQYF
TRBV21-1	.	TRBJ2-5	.	TGTGCCAGCTCTCCGGGGAGGGCTCTGACCCAGTACTTC	CASSPGRALTQYF
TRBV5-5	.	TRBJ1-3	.	TGTGCCAGCAGCTTGGGCCCCGGGGTCTCTGGAAACACCATATATTTT	CASSLGPGVSGNTIYF
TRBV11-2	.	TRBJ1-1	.	TGTGCCAGCACCTGGAACACTGAAGCTTTCTTT	CASTWNTEAFF
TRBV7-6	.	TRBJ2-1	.	TGTGCCAGCAGCTTAAAACGGCGGGGAGCCTACAATGAGCAGTTCTTC	CASSLKRRGAYNEQFF
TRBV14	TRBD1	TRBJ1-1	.	TGTGCCAGCAGCCACTCAGGGGGAGGTCACACTGAAGCTTTCTTT	CASSHSGGGHTEAFF
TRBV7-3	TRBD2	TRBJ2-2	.	TGTGCCAGCAGCCCGACTAGCGGGAGTGTCACCGGGGAGCTGTTTTTT	CASSPTSGSVTGELFF
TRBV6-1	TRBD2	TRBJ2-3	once	TGTGCCAGCCGACTAGCGGCTAGCACAGATACGCAGTATTTT	CASRLAASTDTQYF
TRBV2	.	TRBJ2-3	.	TGTGCCAGCATTAGAGAGGCAGGGGCCCTCACAGATACGCAGTATTTT	CASIREAGALTDTQYF
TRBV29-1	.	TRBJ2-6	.	TGCAGCGTTGAAGATCTAACAGGCAAAACTGGGGCCAACGTCCTGACTTTC	CSVEDLTGKTGANVLTF
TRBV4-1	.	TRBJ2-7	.	TGCGCCAGCAGCCAAGGTACTTGGGTCTACGAGCAGTACTTC	CASSQGTWVYEQYF
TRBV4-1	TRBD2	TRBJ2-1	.	TGCGCCAGCAGCCAAGCTACTAGCGGGGTAAAACGGTCGGAGTTCTTC	CASSQATSGVKRSEFF
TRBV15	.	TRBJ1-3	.	TGTGCCACCACCGCGACAGTCTCTGGAAACACCATATATTTT	CATTATVSGNTIYF
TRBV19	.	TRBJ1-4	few	TGTGCCAGTAGTGTCCGCCTGGGAAGCCGGGAAAAACTGTTTTTT	CASSVRLGSREKLFF
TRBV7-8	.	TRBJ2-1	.	TGTGCCAGCAGCTTAGCGCTGGCTAGTACGGTGGGGGATGAGCAGTTCTTC	CASSLALASTVGDEQFF
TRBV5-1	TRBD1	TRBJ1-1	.	TGCGCCAGCAGCTTTACAGGGGGCGCGAACACTGAAGCTTTCTTT	CASSFTGGANTEAFF
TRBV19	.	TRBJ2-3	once	TGTGCCAGTAGTATCCCGGGGGATACGCAGTATTTT	CASSIPGDTQYF
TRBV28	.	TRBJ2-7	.	TGTGCCAGCTTGGGAAGTGAAGTCGACGAGCAGTACTTC	CASLGSEVDEQYF
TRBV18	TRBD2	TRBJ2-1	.	TGTGCCAGCTCACCACTAGCGGGAACCTACAATGAGCAGTTCTTC	CASSPLAGTYNEQFF
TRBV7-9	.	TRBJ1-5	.	TGTGCCAGCAGCCCCCACAATCAGCCCCAGCATTTT	CASSPHNQPQHF